The sequence of this TCR beta chain was determined in a study of blood T cell repertoires in COVID-19. Study context: The origin of the acute and convalescent COVID-19 samples was the United States, Italy and Spain. PBMCs, B-cell-depleted T cells, or T cells provided the cDNA or gDNA that made up the material.

V shed 4 bases and J shed 10 bases, with 8 bases lying between them. Looked up from germline, CDR1 is SEHNR and CDR2 is FQNEAQ (reference sequence). The CDR3 runs 11 residues. Per the authors' pipeline: Scientists estimated how many nucleated cells there were by amplifying reference gene primers. Some clones are missing from TCRdb's copy, which holds only in-frame ones; the method was immunoSEQ multiplex PCR. The D gene and trimming were derived from the DNA, and the V and J assignments and clone size from that table. Altogether 25,000 to 30,000 clones are present, approximately 79% being singletons, with the ten largest covering 1.8%.

The chain combines TRBV7-9 with TRBJ2-1; D may be TRBD2 (5 bases). The clonotype originates from an older man with active or convalescent COVID-19. Source material: peripheral blood. The CDR3 loop is CASSWGEEQFF. CDR3 DNA: TGTGCCAGCAGCTGGGGAGAGGAGCAGTTCTTC.